This entry lists 24 T cell receptor beta chains sequenced from one sample in a study of T-cell memory formation after mild COVID-19. One entry per CDR3 protein, called by TCRdb with MiXCR from the 5' RACE reads. The repertoire has about 320,000 distinct CDR3 sequences, more than 13% of them found once; the top ten carry roughly 23%. The sequenced material came from PBMCs or a T cell subset sorted from them (not recorded which). The receptors were gathered from a man between 18 and 35 years old who had mild COVID-19 (a few samples of this study predate the infection). Cell type and time point are not known.

This clonotype was detected only a few times. The genes are TRBV4-1 and TRBJ1-1; D gene unclear. The V gene lost 4 bases and the J gene lost 4 bases, with 10 bases spanning the gap. Germline-derived CDR1 and CDR2 are MGHRA and YSYEKL. The CDR3 extends over 13 amino acids. The CDR3 DNA reads as TGCGCCAGCAGCCGAAGGGCGTCCACTGAAGCTTTCTTT. This translates into CASSRRASTEAFF.

J is TRBJ2-1 and V is TRBV9; TRBD1 or TRBD2 may be the D gene (6 bases each). The CDR3 contains 16 residues. Germline V gives CDR1 SGDLS, CDR2 YYNGEE. V was shortened by 4 bases and J by 6 bases, with 20 bases between the two germline ends. The CDR3: CASSSQVGGASNEQFF. In DNA, the CDR3 is TGTGCCAGCAGCTCGCAGGTGGGGGGCGCATCCAATGAGCAGTTCTTC.

The rearrangement uses TRBV10-3 and TRBJ2-3; D remains ambiguous. The V gene lost 3 bases and the J gene lost 0 bases, with 31 bases spanning the gap. CDR1 and CDR2 from the germline V gene are ENHRY and SYGVKD. This CDR3 contains 22 residues. CDR3 bases: TGTGCCATCAGTGATAACAGAGGAAGTACTTTGCTTGGTGACGTGAGCACAGATACGCAGTATTTT. Translation: CAISDNRGSTLLGDVSTDTQYF.

V gene TRBV4-2 combines with J gene TRBJ1-5; the D is unclear. Trimming pared 0 bases from V and 11 bases from J, leaving 14 bases between. Germline CDR1 is LGHNA and CDR2 is YNFKEQ. This CDR3 is 14 amino acids long. CDR3 protein: CASSQEADLMSQHF. The CDR3 bases are TGTGCCAGCAGCCAAGAGGCAGACCTCATGTCCCAGCATTTT.

The chain carries TRBV2 and TRBJ2-1; perhaps TRBD1 as D (6 bases). This CDR3 has 15 residues. Looked up from germline, CDR1 is SNHLY and CDR2 is FYNNEI. V was trimmed by 5 bases and J by 8 bases, leaving 19 bases between them. CDR3 in DNA: TGTGCCAGCAGTAGGTGGGGGACAAACGTCGATGAGCAGTTCTTC. It is translated as CASSRWGTNVDEQFF.

CDR3 DNA: TGCGCCAGCAGCCACGGGACTACGCGGTACAATGAGCAGTTCTTC. It codes for CASSHGTTRYNEQFF. The J gene is TRBJ2-1, the V gene TRBV4-1, with 7 positions matching TRBD2. This CDR3 comprises 15 residues. The J segment lost 4 bases and the V segment lost 3 bases, leaving 6 bases of the junction unmatched. Germline CDR1 reads MGHRA; CDR2 reads YSYEKL.

This clonotype was counted at least ten times. The chain employs TRBV6-5 and TRBJ1-2; 7 bases match TRBD1. The germline V gene encodes CDR1 MNHEY and CDR2 SVGAGI. The V segment lost 0 bases and the J segment 8 bases; nucleotides outside the gene matches: 9. The length of the CDR3 is 15 residues. This CDR3 is CASSYSASGGRGYTF. Written as DNA, the CDR3 is TGTGCCAGCAGTTACTCGGCGTCAGGGGGACGGGGCTACACCTTC.

This clonotype turned up a few times. The chain recombines TRBV6-2 or TRBV6-3 with TRBJ2-7, with 8 bases matching TRBD2. Per the germline V gene, CDR1 is MNHEY and CDR2 is SVGEGT. The CDR3 is 15 amino acids. Trimming at V came to 7 bases and at J to 2 bases, leaving 10 bases not matched to a gene. The DNA of the CDR3 is TGTGCCAGCACCACCCACGCGGGGGGAACCTACGAGCAGTACGTC. Translation gives CASTTHAGGTYEQYV.

This clonotype was seen only a few times. V and J are TRBV7-2 and TRBJ1-4; unclear D gene. This CDR3 comprises 14 residues. Trimming shortened V by 5 bases and J by 7 bases, and 14 bases separated the two germline ends. From germline, CDR1 is SGHTA and CDR2 FQGNSA. The CDR3 DNA follows: TGTGCCAGCAGCCCAAGACCTCGGGGTGAAAAACTGTTTTTT. Translated, it gives CASSPRPRGEKLFF.

The sample holds a few counts of this clonotype. The chain couples TRBV5-4 to TRBJ2-1; D is unclear. Germline CDR1 reads SGHNT; CDR2 reads YYREEE (reference sequence). This CDR3 is 12 amino acids long. V was cut by 1 base and J by 8 bases, with 7 bases left in between. CDR3 nucleotides: TGTGCCAGCAGCTTGATTTCTGATGAGCAGTTCTTC. It translates to CASSLISDEQFF.

The chain joins TRBV6-5 to TRBJ2-7, with 7 positions matching TRBD1. With V trimmed by 6 bases and J by 7 bases, 9 bases remained unmatched. In germline, CDR1 is MNHEY, CDR2 SVGAGI. This CDR3 has 13 amino acids. CDR3 nucleotide sequence: TGTGCCAGCAGAGACACAGGGGTGGGTGAGCAGTACGTC. It yields the protein CASRDTGVGEQYV.

This clonotype appeared a single time. The chain joins TRBV18 to TRBJ2-3; the D is unclear. Germline V gives CDR1 KGHSH, CDR2 LQKENI. The V and J ends lost 1 base and 4 bases respectively, with 12 bases between them. The CDR3 runs 15 residues. CDR3 sequence reads: CASSPLRSAPDTQYF. CDR3 in DNA: TGTGCCAGCTCACCACTACGGTCAGCACCAGATACGCAGTATTTT.

This clonotype was observed a handful of times. This rearrangement joins TRBV5-1 to TRBJ1-6; D gene unclear. Germline CDR1 SGHRS, CDR2 YFSETQ. This CDR3 contains 16 residues. V was trimmed by 0 bases and J by 8 bases, leaving 15 bases between them. In nucleotides, the CDR3 is TGCGCCAGCAGCTTGGACAGACCTAGCACGGATTCACCCCTCCACTTT. This sequence encodes CASSLDRPSTDSPLHF.

This clonotype was counted a few times. The chain combines TRBV6-2 or TRBV6-3 with TRBJ2-5; a weak D match, TRBD1 (6 bases). Trimming removed 2 bases at V and 5 bases at J, with 9 bases between. Germline V gene sequence: CDR1 MNHEY, CDR2 SVGEGT. The CDR3 contains 13 residues. The CDR3 protein is CASSYGGSETQYF. In DNA form, the CDR3 reads TGTGCCAGCAGTTACGGGGGCTCTGAGACCCAGTACTTC.

This chain links TRBV5-1 with TRBJ1-3; 7 bases match TRBD1. Losses at the gene ends were 4 bases for V and 0 bases for J; bases not matched to a gene: 4. The length of the CDR3 is 15 residues. The V gene's germline CDR1 is SGHRS and CDR2 YFSETQ. The CDR3 DNA is TGCGCCAGCAGCATGCAGGGGGGCTCTGGAAACACCATATATTTT. This gives the protein CASSMQGGSGNTIYF.

This clonotype has only a few counts. This chain joins TRBV2 and TRBJ2-7; D may match TRBD1 or TRBD2 (5 bases each). CDR1 SNHLY and CDR2 FYNNEI come from the germline V gene. The CDR3 covers 12 residues. V lost 2 bases, J lost 7 bases, and 9 bases lay in between. CDR3 protein: CASSERDLEQYV. In DNA, the CDR3 is TGTGCCAGCAGTGAAAGGGACCTGGAGCAGTACGTC.

In its sample, this clonotype was seen a few times. The chain uses TRBV27 and TRBJ2-3, with D uncertain. This CDR3 contains 12 residues. From germline, CDR1 is MNHEY and CDR2 SMNVEV (reference sequence). Trimming took 8 bases from V and 2 from J, leaving 8 bases between them. CDR3 region: CASGRSTDTQYF. The CDR3 DNA reads TGTGCCAGCGGCCGGTCCACAGATACGCAGTATTTT.

V gene TRBV7-2 combines with J gene TRBJ2-1; the match to TRBD2 covers 13 bases. The CDR3 runs to 15 residues. J was trimmed by 6 bases and V by 4 bases; bases with no gene match: 3. Germline V lookup: CDR1 SGHTA, CDR2 FQGNSA. The CDR3 DNA reads TGTGCCAGCAGCTCGGGACTAGCGGGGTTCAATGAGCAGTTCTTC. Amino acid sequence: CASSSGLAGFNEQFF.

This clonotype was seen only a few times. The chain uses TRBV10-3 and TRBJ1-6, with D uncertain. The germline CDR1 and CDR2 sequences are ENHRY and SYGVKD. The CDR3 spans 14 residues. Trimming took off 2 bases at V and 7 bases at J, with 9 bases between the two ends. This CDR3 is CAISEEPRNSPLHF. CDR3 nucleotide sequence: TGTGCCATCAGTGAGGAACCGCGAAATTCACCCCTCCACTTT.

The table lists this clonotype with many counts. The chain links TRBV4-3 to TRBJ2-2, with D uncertain. The germline V gene has CDR1 LGHNA and CDR2 YSLEER. The CDR3 extends over 15 amino acids. Trimming pared 4 bases from V and 6 bases from J, leaving 15 bases between. CDR3 nucleotide sequence: TGCGCCAGCAGCCCACGACCAGTACAGTCCGGGGAGCTGTTTTTT. Amino acid sequence: CASSPRPVQSGELFF.

This clonotype has a handful of counts. This rearrangement joins TRBV6-5 to TRBJ2-1; D gene uncertain. V was pared by 3 bases and J by 8 bases, with 14 bases between. The CDR3 is made up of 14 amino acids. Germline loops: CDR1 MNHEY, CDR2 SVGAGI. CDR3 sequence (DNA): TGTGCCAGCAGTTATGTGACAACGCGGCATGAGCAGTTCTTC. This codes for CASSYVTTRHEQFF.

This clonotype appeared a few times. The V call is TRBV7-9, the J call TRBJ2-1; tentative D call: TRBD2 (5 bases). The CDR3 contains 17 residues. Trimming removed 5 bases at V and 7 bases at J, with 24 bases between. In germline, CDR1 is SEHNR, CDR2 FQNEAQ (reference sequence). The CDR3 loop reads CASSPRSGRGRANEQFF. CDR3 sequence (DNA): TGTGCCAGCAGCCCGAGGAGCGGACGCGGGCGCGCTAATGAGCAGTTCTTC.

V and J are TRBV12-3 or TRBV12-4 and TRBJ1-4, with 7 bases that match TRBD1. This CDR3 has 14 amino acids. J lost 2 bases, V lost 6 bases, and 3 bases had no gene match. Here the CDR3 reads CASSTDRTNEKLFF. The CDR3 DNA follows: TGTGCCAGCAGCACGGACAGGACTAATGAAAAACTGTTTTTT.

This clonotype has more than one count but fewer than ten. The gene calls are TRBV15 and TRBJ1-6; weak D call: TRBD1 (5 bases). This CDR3 has 13 residues. Germline CDR1 reads LNHNV; CDR2 reads YYDKDF (reference sequence). V lost 0 bases to trimming and J lost 10 bases, with 7 bases between them. Here the CDR3 DNA reads TGTGCCACCAGCAGAGACAGGGTATCACCCCTCCACTTT. Protein product: CATSRDRVSPLHF. Full variable domain (rest looked up from reference TRBV15 and TRBJ1-6): DAMVIQNPRYQVTQFGKPVTLSCSQTLNHNVMYWYQQKSSQAPKLLFHYYDKDFNNEADTPDNFQSRRPNTSFCFLDIRSPGLGDTAMYLCATSRDRVSPLHFGNGTRLTVT.